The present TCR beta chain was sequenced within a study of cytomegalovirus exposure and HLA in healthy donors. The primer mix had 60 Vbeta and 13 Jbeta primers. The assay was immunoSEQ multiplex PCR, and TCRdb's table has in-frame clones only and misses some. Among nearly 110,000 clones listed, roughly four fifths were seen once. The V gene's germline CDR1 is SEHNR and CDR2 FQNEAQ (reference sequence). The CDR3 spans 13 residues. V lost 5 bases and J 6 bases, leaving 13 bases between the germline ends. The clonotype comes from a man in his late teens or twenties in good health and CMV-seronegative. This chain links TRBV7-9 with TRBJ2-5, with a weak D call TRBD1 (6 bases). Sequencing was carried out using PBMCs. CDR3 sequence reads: CASSQAGDKTQYF. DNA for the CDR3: TGTGCCAGCAGCCAAGCAGGGGATAAGACCCAGTACTTC.